Shown below are 5 T cell receptor beta chains from a single sample sequenced in a study of OX40 agonist ivuxolimab in advanced cancers. Clones were sequenced by immunoSEQ multiplex PCR, and TCRdb holds only the in-frame ones, with some missing. The sample records 100,000 to 120,000 clones, approximately 89% being singletons. Sequences were derived from CD4+ or CD8+ T cells sorted from blood, sampled in a trial of the OX40 agonist ivuxolimab. Receptors were obtained from an adult with an advanced solid tumor such as melanoma, head and neck, liver or kidney cancer.

The chain is built from TRBV28 and TRBJ1-4; the D gene is possibly TRBD1 (5 bases). The V and J ends lost 6 bases and 8 bases respectively, with 16 bases between them. Germline CDR1 and CDR2: MDHEN and SYDVKM. The CDR3 has 14 residues. CDR3: CASSSGGVGEKLFF. The CDR3 DNA reads TGTGCCAGCAGCTCCGGGGGAGTCGGGGAAAAACTGTTTTTT.

This chain's CDR3 is CASSKVRETQYF. Written as DNA, the CDR3 is TGTGCCAGCAGCAAAGTCAGAGAGACCCAGTACTTC. The chain joins TRBV21-1 to TRBJ2-5; TRBD1, the table's D call, was not compared with the DNA. TRBV21-1 is described as a pseudogene. The length of the CDR3 is 12 residues.

J is TRBJ2-7 and V is TRBV7-2, with TRBD1 as a possible D gene (6 bases). Trimming stripped 1 base from V and 3 bases from J, with 13 bases between. The CDR3 is 15 residues long. Looked up from germline, CDR1 is SGHTA and CDR2 is FQGNSA. CDR3: CASSLGGRGLYEQYF. Here the CDR3 DNA reads TGTGCCAGCAGCTTAGGGGGGCGCGGGCTCTACGAGCAGTACTTC.

This rearrangement joins TRBV7-9 to TRBJ1-1; possibly TRBD1 for D (6 bases). Between the trimmed V and J ends, which lost 1 base and 1 base, there was a span of 10 bases. Per the germline V gene, CDR1 is SEHNR and CDR2 is FQNEAQ (reference sequence). CDR3 size: 15 residues. This CDR3 reads CASSLGGHGNTEAFF. CDR3 in DNA: TGTGCCAGCAGCTTAGGGGGGCACGGGAACACTGAAGCTTTCTTT.

The chain links TRBV5-6 to TRBJ2-7; D is undetermined. This CDR3 has 14 residues. Germline CDR1 reads SGHDT; CDR2 reads YYEEEE. The V gene lost 0 bases and the J gene lost 7 bases, with 14 bases spanning the gap. CDR3 sequence: CASSLGPSGREQYF. CDR3 nucleotide sequence: TGTGCCAGCAGCTTGGGTCCTTCGGGTAGAGAGCAGTACTTC.